The present entry profiles one T cell receptor (beta chain) with its context. The table came from immunoSEQ multiplex PCR; TCRdb's copy has only in-frame clones and leaves some out. The table has approximately 82,000 clones, over 90% seen once. Germline CDR1 and CDR2: MNHNY and SVGAGI (reference sequence). This CDR3 region has 15 residues. The ends were cut back, 0 bases at V and 7 bases at J, with 13 bases in the middle. This sample was taken from a study of technical replicates of blood from a handful of donors. This chain joins TRBV6-6 and TRBJ1-5; tentative D call: TRBD1 (6 bases). The receptor was derived from a human donor in good health. The specimen sequenced was T cells isolated from PBMCs. CDR3 protein: CASSYSRGGGQPQHF. The CDR3 nucleotides are TGTGCCAGCAGTTACTCGAGGGGGGGAGGCCAGCCCCAGCATTTT.